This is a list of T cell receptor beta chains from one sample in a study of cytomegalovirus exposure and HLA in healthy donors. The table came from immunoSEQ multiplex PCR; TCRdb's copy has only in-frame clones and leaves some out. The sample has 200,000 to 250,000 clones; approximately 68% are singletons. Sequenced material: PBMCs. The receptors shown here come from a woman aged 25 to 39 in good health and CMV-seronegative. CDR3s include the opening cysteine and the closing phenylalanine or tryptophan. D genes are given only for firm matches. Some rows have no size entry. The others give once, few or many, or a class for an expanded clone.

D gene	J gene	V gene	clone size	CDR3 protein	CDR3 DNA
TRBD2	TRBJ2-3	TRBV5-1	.	CASSRELAGSTDTQYF	TGCGCCAGCAGCCGAGAGCTAGCGGGTAGCACAGATACGCAGTATTTT
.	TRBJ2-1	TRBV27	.	CASRPLGGRGNEQFF	TGTGCCAGCAGACCCCTAGGGGGAAGGGGCAATGAGCAGTTCTTC
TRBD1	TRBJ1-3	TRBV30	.	CASETGGNTIYF	TGTGCCTCCGAGACAGGGGGAAACACCATATATTTT
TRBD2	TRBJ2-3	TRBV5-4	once	CASSLLVAGGSTDTQYF	TGTGCCAGCAGCTTGTTAGTTGCGGGAGGTAGCACAGATACGCAGTATTTT
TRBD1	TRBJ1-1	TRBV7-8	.	CASSSGTGRMNTEAFF	TGTGCCAGCAGCTCCGGGACAGGCCGCATGAACACTGAAGCTTTCTTT
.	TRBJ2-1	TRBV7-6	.	CASSPPGVPYNEQFF	TGTGCCAGCAGCCCTCCCGGGGTCCCCTACAATGAGCAGTTCTTC
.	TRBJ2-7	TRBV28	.	CASLPGGPTYEQYF	TGTGCCAGCCTTCCAGGGGGGCCAACCTACGAGCAGTACTTC
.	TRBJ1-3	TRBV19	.	CASSMSRVSGNTIYF	TGTGCCAGTAGTATGAGCAGGGTTTCTGGAAACACCATATATTTT
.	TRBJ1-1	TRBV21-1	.	CASSIDRVHRTEAFF	TGTGCCAGCAGCATCGACAGGGTTCATAGAACTGAAGCTTTCTTT
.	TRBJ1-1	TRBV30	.	CASTQGGTEAFF	TGTGCCTCCACCCAGGGTGGCACTGAAGCTTTCTTT
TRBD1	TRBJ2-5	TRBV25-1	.	CASSQGQPGWTQYF	TGTGCCAGCAGCCAGGGACAGCCGGGGTGGACCCAGTACTTC
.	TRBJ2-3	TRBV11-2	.	CASSLAATDTQYF	TGTGCCAGCAGCTTAGCCGCGACAGATACGCAGTATTTT
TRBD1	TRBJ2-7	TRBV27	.	CASSLSTGGTYEQYF	TGTGCCAGCAGTTTATCCACAGGGGGCACCTACGAGCAGTACTTC
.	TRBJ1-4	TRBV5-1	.	CASSLAQGWDEKLFF	TGCGCCAGCAGCTTGGCTCAGGGGTGGGATGAAAAACTGTTTTTT